A single TCR beta chain is shown here with its context. This clonotype showed up just a few times. This clone's antigen is unknown. One junction end disagrees with the germline gene, perhaps due to a read error. For repertoire sequencing, the TCR beta CDR3 regions were amplified from RNA transcripts. HTBI primers and the Qiagen OneStep RT-PCR kit were used in a first-round RT-PCR, which was followed by a second-round multiplex PCR, size selection and purification. Libraries were sequenced paired-end with 100 bp reads on an Illumina HiSeq2000. Regarding the original processing steps: SOAPnuke was used for read processing, and reads with adapters, uncalled bases, a mean Phred below 15, or no exact constant-primer or identifier match were discarded. High-quality paired reads were merged with COPE v1.2.5. Each unique nucleotide sequence was defined as a clonotype, and clonotypes were aligned to IMGT TRB V, D and J references with MiTCR v1.1. The analysis was limited to V-J combinations with a frequency above 0.0001, which together covered roughly 99% of the repertoires. A TCR clonal expansion and chaos score per V-J combination was defined as the ratio of F50 clonal expansion to chaos observed in the TCRdist matrix. Welch's t-statistics and random forest were used to reduce the features to about twelve V-J combinations, which were then used as input to a naive Bayes classifier. The similarity between thyroid and blood repertoires was quantified using the Morisita-Horn index. TCRdb reprocessing: public reads trimmed at Q25 with fastp, clones called with MiXCR, in-frame beta chains kept. Records with the same CDR3 protein are collapsed into one entry carrying the most frequent genes and DNA. Clone size and V and J calls follow TCRdb, not the original study. Here the sample has about 660,000 distinct CDR3 sequences; about 40% occur a single time. The ten largest make up about 3.3% of the sample.

Ophthalmopathy patients were characterized by moderately to severely active disease, a Clinical Activity Score of at least 3, a NOSPECS grade of at least 4, and a disease duration under 3 months. Anyone with other autoimmune diseases, uncontrolled infections, pregnancy or lactation was excluded from the study. Clinical symptoms, serum thyroxine, TRAb, thyroid ultrasound and orbital computed tomography formed the basis of the diagnosis. Using Ficoll-Paque density gradient centrifugation, PBMCs were isolated from roughly 9.2 ml of fresh peripheral blood. Trizol reagent was used to extract the total RNA, and its quality was then checked on an Agilent 2100 Bioanalyzer. The sample comes from a study of Graves' ophthalmopathy and Graves' hyperthyroidism listed by TCRdb under 2018. In terms of the full investigation: Peripheral blood was collected at initial diagnosis, prior to any treatment. The study used TCR beta repertoire signatures to distinguish Graves' ophthalmopathy from Graves' hyperthyroidism and to predict progression to ophthalmopathy. In total, around 140 blood samples were TCR-sequenced: 40 to 45 ophthalmopathy, 75 hyperthyroidism and some 17 hyperthyroidism-to-ophthalmopathy patients. To explore V-J signatures that distinguish ophthalmopathy from hyperthyroidism, a discovery set of 100 patients was enrolled, made up of some 41 with ophthalmopathy and some 60 with stable hyperthyroidism. The independent validation cohort included 18 to 20 hyperthyroidism patients plus 17 patients who later progressed from hyperthyroidism to ophthalmopathy. In roughly 6 hyperthyroidism patients, the T-cell repertoire of thyroid tissue was compared with the T-cell repertoire of blood. Following sampling, methimazole starting at 30 mg daily was administered to hyperthyroidism patients, and high-dose intravenous methylprednisolone was administered to ophthalmopathy patients. On the study overall, not on this receptor specifically: Sample size was not predetermined statistically, and investigators were not blinded to group allocation. Most expanded thyroid clonotypes with a frequency above 0.001 also appeared in blood, which suggests that blood repertoires may reflect the immune response in the thyroid. In validation, the model predicted ophthalmopathy progression with more than 55% sensitivity and approximately 75% specificity; 12 predicted patients were CT-confirmed with GO in a median of approximately 6.5 months. In cross-validation, the 13-signature model distinguished ophthalmopathy from stable hyperthyroidism with about 89% sensitivity and around 81% specificity, while in the test set the corresponding values were 80% and 75%.

Measured from the cysteine to the phenylalanine, the CDR3 is 15 residues long. CDR3 DNA only is kept here, 45 bases in frame from base 1. As encoded in the germline V gene, CDR1 is SGHDN while CDR2 is FVKESK. This chain joins TRBV14 to TRBJ1-1, with TRBD1 identical over 8 junction bases. The sample taken for sequencing was peripheral blood. The sequence came from an adult man with Graves' ophthalmopathy. This receptor has the CDR3 CASSQGSKNRLGQGF. The DNA sequence is as follows: TGTGCCAGCAGCCAAGGAAGTAAGAACAGACTCGGACAGGGCTTT.